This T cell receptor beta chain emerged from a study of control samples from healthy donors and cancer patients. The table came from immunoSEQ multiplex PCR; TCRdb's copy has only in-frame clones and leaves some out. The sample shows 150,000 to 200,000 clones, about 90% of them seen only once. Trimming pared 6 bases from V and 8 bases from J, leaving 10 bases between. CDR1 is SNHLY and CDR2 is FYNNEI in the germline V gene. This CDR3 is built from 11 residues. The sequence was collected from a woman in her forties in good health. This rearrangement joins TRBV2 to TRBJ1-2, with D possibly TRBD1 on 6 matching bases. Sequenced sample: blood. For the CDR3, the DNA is TGTGCCAGCAGACAGGGCCACGGCTACACCTTC. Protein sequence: CASRQGHGYTF.